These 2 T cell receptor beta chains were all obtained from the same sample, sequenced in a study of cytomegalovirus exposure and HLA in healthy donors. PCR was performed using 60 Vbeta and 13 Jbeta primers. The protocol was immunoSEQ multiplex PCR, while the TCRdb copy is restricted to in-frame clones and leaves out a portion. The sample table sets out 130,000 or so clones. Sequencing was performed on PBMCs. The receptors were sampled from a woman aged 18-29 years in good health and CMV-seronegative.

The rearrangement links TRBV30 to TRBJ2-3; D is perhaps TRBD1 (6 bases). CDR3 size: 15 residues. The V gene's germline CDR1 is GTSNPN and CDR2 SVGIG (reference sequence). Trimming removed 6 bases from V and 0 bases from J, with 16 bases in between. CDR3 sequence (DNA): TGTGCCTGTTATGGGGGCTGGCCTAGCACAGATACGCAGTATTTT. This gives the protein CACYGGWPSTDTQYF.

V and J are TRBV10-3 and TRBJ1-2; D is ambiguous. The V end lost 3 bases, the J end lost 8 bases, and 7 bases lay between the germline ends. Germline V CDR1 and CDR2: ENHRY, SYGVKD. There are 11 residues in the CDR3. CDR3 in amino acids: CAISEDRGYTF. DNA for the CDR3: TGTGCCATCAGTGAAGATAGAGGCTACACCTTC.